These 30 T cell receptor beta chains originate from one sample sequenced in a study of post-analysis software for immune sequencing data. Every TCR beta cDNA library bore unique molecular identifiers. Via MiXCR, TCRdb re-called the PCR reads, giving one row per CDR3 protein. Of more than 500,000 distinct CDR3 sequences in the sample, about a third were seen once. General study findings and limits: In patients, five or six TRBV segments were more frequent than in controls, with TRBV5-6, TRBV5-1 and TRBV20-1 among them.

The antigens these receptors bind are not known. Sample: blood. The receptor source for this set is a girl under 18 with multiple sclerosis.

The sample holds a few counts of this clonotype. This chain uses TRBV20-1 with TRBJ2-7; D is perhaps TRBD1 (5 bases). The CDR3 extends over 14 amino acids. With 6 bases removed from V and 2 bases from J, the gap between germline ends came to 17 bases. The germline V gene encodes CDR1 DFQATT and CDR2 SNEGSKA (reference sequence). The DNA for the CDR3 is TGCAGTGCGATACTTATGGGGCTTGCCTACGAGCAGTACTTC. Its translation: CSAILMGLAYEQYF.

Only a few counts were recorded for this clonotype. J is TRBJ1-1 and V is TRBV5-6; D is unclear. V lost 0 bases and J 5 bases, leaving 14 bases between the germline ends. The germline V gene encodes CDR1 SGHDT and CDR2 YYEEEE. The CDR3 has 15 amino acids. CDR3 nucleotides: TGTGCCAGCAGCTTGGCCAAGTGGGGAAGAACTGAAGCTTTCTTT. Encoded protein: CASSLAKWGRTEAFF.

This chain connects TRBV4-2 to TRBJ1-1; no clear D. Germline CDR1 LGHNA, CDR2 YNFKEQ. Trimming left V 1 base short and J 1 base short, with 10 bases between. The CDR3 has 15 residues. The CDR3 sequence: CASSQAGLGNTEAFF. DNA for the CDR3: TGTGCCAGCAGCCAAGCGGGATTAGGGAACACTGAAGCTTTCTTT.

The chain is built from TRBV7-9 and TRBJ2-7; no reliable D call. With 1 base removed from V and 4 bases from J, the gap between germline ends came to 11 bases. Germline V lookup: CDR1 SEHNR, CDR2 FQNEAQ (reference sequence). The CDR3 has 14 amino acids. The CDR3 DNA reads TGTGCCAGCAGCTTAGTGTCGGCAGCGTACGAGCAGTACTTC. This codes for CASSLVSAAYEQYF.

The chain couples TRBV24-1 to TRBJ2-1; 10 nucleotides match TRBD2. The CDR3 totals 15 residues. After removal of 3 bases from V and 5 bases from J, the junction contained 3 bases not matched to a gene. Germline V CDR1 and CDR2: KGHDR, SFDVKD. CDR3 DNA: TGTGCCACCAGTGATCCGGGACTAGCGAACAATGAGCAGTTCTTC. Its translation is CATSDPGLANNEQFF.

This clonotype turned up a few times. V and J are TRBV7-2 and TRBJ2-7; D gene unclear. From germline, CDR1 is SGHTA and CDR2 FQGNSA. V lost 2 bases and J 4 bases, leaving 9 bases between the germline ends. The CDR3 is made up of 13 amino acids. CDR3 nucleotide sequence: TGTGCCAGCAGCTTAATCCGGTGGTACGAGCAGTACTTC. It translates to CASSLIRWYEQYF.

This clonotype has at least ten counts. The rearrangement links TRBV4-1 to TRBJ2-1, with D uncertain. CDR3 length: 14 amino acids. Germline V gene data show CDR1 as MGHRA and CDR2 as YSYEKL. The V gene lost 4 bases and the J gene lost 5 bases, with 12 bases spanning the gap. The CDR3 DNA reads TGCGCCAGCAGCCTCGGGCCCCTCAACAATGAGCAGTTCTTC. Translating it yields CASSLGPLNNEQFF.

This clonotype came up a few times. The genes are TRBV29-1 and TRBJ1-1; D gene uncertain. The CDR3 sequence is 10 residues long. Between the trimmed V and J ends, which lost 2 bases and 11 bases, there was a span of 9 bases. CDR1 is SQVTM and CDR2 is ANQGSEA in the germline V gene. The CDR3 sequence: CSVEKGLAFF. DNA of the CDR3: TGCAGCGTTGAAAAGGGATTGGCTTTCTTT.

The chain employs TRBV5-1 and TRBJ2-2, with a tentative D call TRBD2 (5 bases). V gave up 0 bases and J gave up 5 bases, with 11 bases separating them. The CDR3 extends over 15 amino acids. CDR1 and CDR2 (germline): SGHRS, YFSETQ. The CDR3 DNA sequence: TGCGCCAGCAGCTTGGAATCGTCGGGGACCGGGGAGCTGTTTTTT. This gives the protein CASSLESSGTGELFF.

This clonotype was detected only a few times. The chain combines TRBV29-1 with TRBJ2-5; TRBD2 agrees at 9 bases. The CDR3 is 14 amino acids. Germline V gene sequence: CDR1 SQVTM, CDR2 ANQGSEA. V was pared by 5 bases and J by 0 bases, with 4 bases of the junction left unmatched. CDR3 DNA: TGCAGCGTTCTTAGCGGGGGAAACCAAGAGACCCAGTACTTC. Translated, it gives CSVLSGGNQETQYF.

This clonotype was observed a handful of times. V and J are TRBV29-1 and TRBJ1-2; D gene unclear. CDR1 SQVTM and CDR2 ANQGSEA come from the germline V gene. Trimming cost V 4 bases and J 6 bases, with 12 bases left between them. The CDR3 is made up of 12 amino acids. CDR3 protein: CSVALTTDGYTF. The CDR3 DNA sequence: TGCAGCGTTGCACTCACGACGGATGGCTACACCTTC.

The rearrangement joins TRBV3-1 to TRBJ2-1; D unclear. Trimming took 0 bases from V and 12 from J, leaving 15 bases between them. The germline CDR1 and CDR2 sequences are LGHDT and YNNKEL (reference sequence). This CDR3 spans 14 amino acids. The chain's CDR3 is CASSQEFGVKRQFF. As DNA, the CDR3 is TGTGCCAGCAGCCAAGAATTTGGAGTAAAAAGGCAGTTCTTC.

In its sample, this clonotype was seen once. The V and J genes are TRBV20-1 and TRBJ2-7; D is unresolved. The CDR3 loop spans 13 amino acids. The V gene lost 4 bases and the J gene lost 8 bases, with 18 bases spanning the gap. CDR1 and CDR2 (germline): DFQATT, SNEGSKA (reference sequence). The CDR3 DNA reads TGCAGTGCTAACCCAAGGGCGGATATTAAGCAGTACTTC. This encodes CSANPRADIKQYF.

This clonotype was seen once. The junction differs from germline at one of its ends, possibly a read error. This chain links TRBV5-1 with TRBJ2-3; 11 bases match TRBD1. The CDR3 is 15 amino acids. Germline CDR1 and CDR2: SGHRS and YFSETQ. CDR3 sequence reads: CASGFPDRGQDTQYF. The CDR3 coding sequence is TGCGCCAGCGGCTTCCCGGACAGGGGGCAGGATACGCAGTATTTT.

About this clonotype itself: This could be a read error, since a much larger clone is one nucleotide away. The chain combines TRBV7-9 with TRBJ2-5; D ambiguous. The ends were cut back, 4 bases at V and 2 bases at J, with 11 bases in the middle. This CDR3 is built from 14 residues. In germline, CDR1 is SEHNR, CDR2 FQNEAQ (reference sequence). The CDR3 is CASSSRADQETQYF. The DNA of the CDR3 is TGTGCCAGCAGCTCAAGGGCGGATCAAGAGACCCAGTACTTC.

V and J are TRBV5-1 and TRBJ2-6; 7 bases map to TRBD1. The CDR3 runs to 15 residues. V lost 7 bases to trimming and J lost 1 base; unmatched junction nucleotides: 5. Germline loops: CDR1 SGHRS, CDR2 YFSETQ. CDR3 nucleotide sequence: TGCGCCAGCCGCAAGACAGGGTCTGGGGCCAACGTCCTGACTTTC. Protein: CASRKTGSGANVLTF. Variable domain in full (rest from reference TRBV5-1 and TRBJ2-6): KAGVTQTPRYLIKTRGQQVTLSCSPISGHRSVSWYQQTPGQGLQFLFEYFSETQRNKGNFPGRFSGRQFSNSRSEMNVSTLELGDSALYLCASRKTGSGANVLTFGAGSRLTVL.

With regard to this clonotype: The conserved phenylalanine or tryptophan normally closing the CDR3 is absent here, so this likely arose from a read error. V usage is TRBV12-3 or TRBV12-4 and J usage is TRBJ2-3; a weak D match, TRBD2 (5 bases). The CDR3 extends over 14 amino acids. The V end was cut by 7 bases, the J end by 2 bases, with 13 bases between. CDR3: CASTLSAATDTQYL. The CDR3 DNA follows: TGTGCCAGCACCCTTTCAGCGGCCACAGATACGCAGTATCTT.

This clonotype was counted between two and nine times. V is TRBV5-1 and J is TRBJ2-7; 12 bases are shared with TRBD1. Germline loops: CDR1 SGHRS, CDR2 YFSETQ. With V trimmed by 5 bases and J by 8 bases, 11 bases remained unmatched. CDR3 length equals 15 residues. CDR3 DNA sequence: TGCGCCAGCAGTAATACCGGGACAGGGGGCGCGCAGCAGTACTTC. It is translated as CASSNTGTGGAQQYF.

The chain uses TRBV3-1 and TRBJ2-3, with D possibly matching TRBD2 (6 bases). CDR1 and CDR2 from the germline V gene are LGHDT and YNNKEL (reference sequence). V shed 0 bases and J shed 2 bases, with 18 bases lying between them. The CDR3 length is 18 residues. In DNA, the CDR3 is TGTGCCAGCAGCCAAGACGGAGTAGCGGCAGCCTTCACAGATACGCAGTATTTT. Its translation is CASSQDGVAAAFTDTQYF.

The chain uses TRBV5-1 and TRBJ1-1; 9 nucleotides agree with TRBD1. This CDR3 has 18 amino acids. In germline, CDR1 is SGHRS, CDR2 YFSETQ. V was pared by 3 bases and J by 0 bases, with 12 bases of the junction left unmatched. Written as DNA, the CDR3 is TGCGCCAGCAGCTACAGGACAGGGGCCTCGTTCATGAACACTGAAGCTTTCTTT. Translation gives CASSYRTGASFMNTEAFF.

The chain employs TRBV7-8 and TRBJ2-3, with 12 bases identical to TRBD2. CDR3 length equals 16 residues. Germline V gives CDR1 SGHVS, CDR2 FQNEAQ. With 4 bases clipped from V and 4 bases from J, the junction kept 6 bases outside the gene matches. CDR3 nucleotide sequence: TGTGCCAGCAGCTCCCTAGCGGGGGGGCCCCCAGATACGCAGTATTTT. It translates to CASSSLAGGPPDTQYF.

This rearrangement joins TRBV4-1 to TRBJ1-2; D unclear. Germline V gives CDR1 MGHRA, CDR2 YSYEKL. The CDR3 runs to 13 residues. Trimming took 2 bases from V and 4 from J, leaving 8 bases between them. The CDR3: CASSQRGFYGYTF. For the CDR3, the DNA is TGCGCCAGCAGCCAAAGAGGGTTCTATGGCTACACCTTC.

The V gene is TRBV20-1, the J gene TRBJ1-6; D gene ambiguous. Germline values: CDR1 DFQATT, CDR2 SNEGSKA (reference sequence). The length of the CDR3 is 15 residues. Deletions cut 0 bases from V and 7 bases from J, with 13 bases between. The CDR3 DNA reads as TGCAGTGCTAGAGAATTTGCGCAGAGAAATTCACCCCTCCACTTT. It encodes CSAREFAQRNSPLHF.

V is TRBV6-6 and J is TRBJ1-1; D remains unclear. The V gene lost 7 bases and the J gene lost 1 base, with 10 bases spanning the gap. This CDR3 spans 13 amino acids. Germline assignment: CDR1 MNHNY and CDR2 SVGAGI (reference sequence). The CDR3 DNA reads as TGTGCCAGCACCACGGACCGGAACACTGAAGCTTTCTTT. Translating it yields CASTTDRNTEAFF.

The rearrangement uses TRBV20-1 and TRBJ2-5, with D possibly being TRBD2 (7 bases). The CDR3 spans 14 residues. In germline, CDR1 is DFQATT, CDR2 SNEGSKA (reference sequence). The CDR3 spells CSALRGGRPGTQYF. The CDR3 nucleotides are TGCAGCGCTCTTAGGGGGGGGCGACCTGGGACCCAGTACTTC.

CDR3 residues: CASSKTSGTPSGANVLTF. DNA of the CDR3: TGCGCCAGCAGCAAGACTAGCGGGACGCCCTCTGGGGCCAACGTCCTGACTTTC. The chain links TRBV5-1 to TRBJ2-6; 11 nucleotides agree with TRBD2. CDR1 is SGHRS and CDR2 is YFSETQ in the germline V gene. The CDR3 is made up of 18 amino acids. Trimming removed 4 bases from V and 0 bases from J; junction bases left unmatched: 6. Drawing the rest from reference TRBV5-1 and TRBJ2-6, the complete variable domain is KAGVTQTPRYLIKTRGQQVTLSCSPISGHRSVSWYQQTPGQGLQFLFEYFSETQRNKGNFPGRFSGRQFSNSRSEMNVSTLELGDSALYLCASSKTSGTPSGANVLTFGAGSRLTVL.

This clonotype has just a few counts. The chain joins TRBV5-6 to TRBJ1-6; D uncertain. Germline CDR1 reads SGHDT; CDR2 reads YYEEEE. Trimming left V 4 bases short and J 4 bases short, with 12 bases between. The CDR3 spans 15 residues. CDR3 loop: CASSPGPEYNSPLHF. The CDR3 nucleotides are TGTGCCAGCAGCCCTGGGCCGGAGTATAATTCACCCCTCCACTTT.

This chain uses TRBV6-5 with TRBJ2-2; 9 bases align to TRBD2. Trimming removed 0 bases from V and 3 bases from J; junction bases left unmatched: 17. Germline CDR1 and CDR2: MNHEY and SVGAGI. This CDR3 has 21 amino acids. The CDR3 bases are TGTGCCAGCAGTTACTCGTCCCTCGGCGTGAGGACTAGCGTCGACACCGGGGAGCTGTTTTTT. Translation gives CASSYSSLGVRTSVDTGELFF.

This chain links TRBV5-1 with TRBJ1-4, with a weak D call TRBD1 (5 bases). In germline, CDR1 is SGHRS, CDR2 YFSETQ. The CDR3 consists of 15 residues. Trimming pared 1 base from V and 4 bases from J, leaving 11 bases between. CDR3 in DNA: TGCGCCAGCAGCTTGAGCGGGGCCGGTAATGAAAAACTGTTTTTT. Translating it yields CASSLSGAGNEKLFF.

This clonotype was seen a few times. The rearrangement links TRBV29-1 to TRBJ1-2; D remains ambiguous. The length of the CDR3 is 13 residues. V lost 4 bases and J lost 3, with 12 bases in between. CDR1 and CDR2 from the germline V gene are SQVTM and ANQGSEA. The CDR3 DNA sequence: TGCAGCGTTGTTACGGGCAGATACTATGGCTACACCTTC. As protein: CSVVTGRYYGYTF.